This T cell receptor (beta chain) was sequenced during a study of T cell responses to AZD1222 COVID-19 vaccine. TCRdb keeps only in-frame clones here, not all; method: immunoSEQ multiplex PCR. Among roughly 140,000 clones listed, about 90% were seen once. V was pared by 6 bases and J by 1 base, with 9 bases between. CDR3 length equals 13 residues. This clonotype was obtained from an adult in good health. The starting material was peripheral blood, obtained on day 0 of MenACWY control vaccination. V usage is TRBV12-3 or TRBV12-4 and J usage is TRBJ1-1, with D unclear. CDR3 amino acids: CASSRLENTEAFF. The CDR3 DNA reads as TGTGCCAGCAGCAGACTCGAGAACACTGAAGCTTTCTTT.